This TCR beta chain was sequenced during a study of blood T cell repertoires in COVID-19 (dated by TCRdb to the early 2020s). Some background on the complete study: Collaborator samples came from the United States, Italy and Spain and covered acute and convalescent phases of COVID-19. The prospective study material was composed of cDNA or gDNA derived from T cells, B-cell-depleted T cells, or PBMCs. Subjects who had been exposed to COVID-19, were actively infected with it, or had recovered from it provided the deeply sampled blood TCRbeta repertoires that made up the dataset. The repertoires were made available in a free public database intended to serve as a resource for research on the immune response to SARS-CoV-2. Samples came from the ongoing ImmuneRACE study (first 160 participants) plus 1,254 subjects from 6 global collaborators. Sample metadata almost always included a de-identified subject ID, COVID-19 status, age in years and sex. Where available, HLA class I and class II types were taken from metadata supplied by the sample provider and were not determined by assay-based typing. Overall study outcomes, separate from this receptor: The quantity of clinical and demographic metadata differed by source and by participant and was supplied without curation.

The immunoSEQ Assay, a bias-controlled multiplex PCR, was used to amplify TCRbeta CDR3 regions from genomic DNA. Per the authors' processing: The number of nucleated cells in each sample was estimated from the amplification of reference gene primers within the assay. To quantify the absolute abundance of each unique TCRbeta CDR3 rearrangement, sequence reads were collapsed and filtered. For each sample, productive Simpson clonality was calculated by taking the square root of Simpson's diversity index across productive rearrangements. Not all clones reach the TCRdb copy of this immuneACCESS table, which keeps in-frame sequences only. Checked studies attribute under half of the gap to unresolved V genes and leave the rest unexplained. Clonal size and the V and J genes are those of that table, whereas D and trimming came from the DNA. The sample profile shows 150,000 to 200,000 clones; about 86% of them were found once. The leading ten clones occupy roughly 8.2% of the sample.

To note about this clone: It lacks a known antigen. Base-call qualities are not available, and no considerably larger clone is one nucleotide away.

Including the terminal cysteine and phenylalanine, the CDR3 comprises 14 residues. Here the CDR3 DNA is all that survives: 42 bases in frame from base 1. Taken from the germline V gene (reference sequence), the CDR1 and CDR2 loops are LGHDT and YNNKEL. The junction shows trimming of 3 bases on V and 8 bases on J, plus 16 bases between the germline ends. Whole blood was collected in K2EDTA tubes by collaborating institutions according to the institutions' own protocols. Collaborator samples were shipped for TCRbeta analysis as frozen whole blood, isolated PBMCs, or DNA extracted from either sample type.

The specimen sequenced was peripheral blood. In this chain, TRBV3-1 (or the pseudogene TRBV3-2) is recombined with TRBJ1-2; TRBD1 is possibly the D segment (6 matching bases). This receptor was obtained from a man aged 60 to 69 with acute or convalescent COVID-19. The CDR3 protein is CASSQSTGLRGYTF. The DNA is TGTGCCAGCAGCCAGAGTACAGGGCTAAGGGGCTACACCTTC.